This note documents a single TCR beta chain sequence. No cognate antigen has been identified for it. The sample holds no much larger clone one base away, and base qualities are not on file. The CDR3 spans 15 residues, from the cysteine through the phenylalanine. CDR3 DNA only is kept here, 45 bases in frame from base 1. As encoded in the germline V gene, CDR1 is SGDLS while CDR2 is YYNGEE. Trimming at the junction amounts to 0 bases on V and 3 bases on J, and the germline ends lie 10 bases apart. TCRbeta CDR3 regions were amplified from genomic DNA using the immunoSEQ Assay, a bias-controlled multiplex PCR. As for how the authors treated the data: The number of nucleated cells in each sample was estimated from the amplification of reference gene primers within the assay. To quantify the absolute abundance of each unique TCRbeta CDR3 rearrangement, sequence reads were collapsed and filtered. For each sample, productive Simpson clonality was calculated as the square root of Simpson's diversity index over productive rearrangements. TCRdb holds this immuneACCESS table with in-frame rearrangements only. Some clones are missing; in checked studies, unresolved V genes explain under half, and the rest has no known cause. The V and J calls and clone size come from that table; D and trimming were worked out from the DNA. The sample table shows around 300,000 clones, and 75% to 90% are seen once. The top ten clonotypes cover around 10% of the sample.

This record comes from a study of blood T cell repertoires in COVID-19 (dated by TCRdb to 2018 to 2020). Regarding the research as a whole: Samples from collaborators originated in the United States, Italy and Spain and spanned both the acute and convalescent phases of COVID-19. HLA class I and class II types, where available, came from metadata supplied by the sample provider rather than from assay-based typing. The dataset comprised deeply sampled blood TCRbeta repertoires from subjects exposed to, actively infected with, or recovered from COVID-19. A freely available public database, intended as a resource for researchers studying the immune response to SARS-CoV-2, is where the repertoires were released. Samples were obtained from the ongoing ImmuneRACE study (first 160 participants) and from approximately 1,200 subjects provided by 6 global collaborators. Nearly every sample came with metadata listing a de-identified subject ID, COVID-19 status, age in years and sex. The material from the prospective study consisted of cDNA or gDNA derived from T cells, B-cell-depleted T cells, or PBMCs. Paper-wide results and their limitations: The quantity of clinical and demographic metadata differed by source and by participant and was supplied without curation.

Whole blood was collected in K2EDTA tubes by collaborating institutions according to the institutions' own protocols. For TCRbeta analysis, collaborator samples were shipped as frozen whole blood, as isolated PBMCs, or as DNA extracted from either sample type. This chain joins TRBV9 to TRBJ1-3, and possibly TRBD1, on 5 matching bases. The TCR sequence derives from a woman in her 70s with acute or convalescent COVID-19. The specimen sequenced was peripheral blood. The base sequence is TGTGCCAGCAGCGTAGGACAGAATGATGGAAACACCATATATTTT. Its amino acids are CASSVGQNDGNTIYF.